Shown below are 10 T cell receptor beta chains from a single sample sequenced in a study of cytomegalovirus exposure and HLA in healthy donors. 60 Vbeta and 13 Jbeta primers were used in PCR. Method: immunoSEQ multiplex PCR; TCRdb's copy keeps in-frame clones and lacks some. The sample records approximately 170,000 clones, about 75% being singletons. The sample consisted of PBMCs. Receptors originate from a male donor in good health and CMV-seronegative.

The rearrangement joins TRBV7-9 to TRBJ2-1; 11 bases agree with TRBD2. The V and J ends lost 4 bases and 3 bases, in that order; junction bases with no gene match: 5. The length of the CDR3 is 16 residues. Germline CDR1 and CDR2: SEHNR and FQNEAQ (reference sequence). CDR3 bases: TGTGCCAGCAGCTCCGAGACTAGCGGGGACTACAATGAGCAGTTCTTC. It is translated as CASSSETSGDYNEQFF.

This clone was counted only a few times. The CDR3 bases are TGTGCCAGCAGCCCCCCAGCGGGAGGGGGAAGGTCCTACAATGAGCAGTTCTTC. This translates into CASSPPAGGGRSYNEQFF. The gene calls are TRBV7-6 and TRBJ2-1, with 10 bases fitting TRBD2. This CDR3 has 18 amino acids. Germline CDR1 and CDR2: SGHVS and FNYEAQ. V was pared by 5 bases and J by 1 base, with 11 bases of the junction left unmatched.

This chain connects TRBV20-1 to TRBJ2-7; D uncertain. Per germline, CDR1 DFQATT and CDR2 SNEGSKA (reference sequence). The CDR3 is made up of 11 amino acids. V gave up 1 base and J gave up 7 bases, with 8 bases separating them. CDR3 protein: CSARAAREQYF. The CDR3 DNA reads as TGCAGTGCTAGAGCTGCTAGGGAGCAGTACTTC.

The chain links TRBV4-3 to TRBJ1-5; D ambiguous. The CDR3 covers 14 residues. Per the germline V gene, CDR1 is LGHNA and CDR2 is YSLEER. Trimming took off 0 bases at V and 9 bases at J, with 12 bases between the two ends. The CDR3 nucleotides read TGCGCCAGCAGCCAAGATGACGGCGGATCGCCCCAGCATTTT. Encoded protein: CASSQDDGGSPQHF.

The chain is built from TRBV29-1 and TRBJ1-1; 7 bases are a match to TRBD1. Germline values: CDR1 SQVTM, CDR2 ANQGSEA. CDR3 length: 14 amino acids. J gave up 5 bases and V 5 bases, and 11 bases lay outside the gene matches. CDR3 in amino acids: CSVSADRITTEAFF. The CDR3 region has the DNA TGCAGCGTTTCGGCGGACAGGATAACTACTGAAGCTTTCTTT.

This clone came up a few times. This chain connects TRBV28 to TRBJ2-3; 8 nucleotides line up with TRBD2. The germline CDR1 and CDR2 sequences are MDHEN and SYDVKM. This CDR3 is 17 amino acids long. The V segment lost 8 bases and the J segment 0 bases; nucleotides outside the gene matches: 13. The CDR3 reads CASDSGAGVFSTDTQYF. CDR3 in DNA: TGTGCCAGCGACTCAGGAGCGGGAGTTTTTAGCACAGATACGCAGTATTTT.

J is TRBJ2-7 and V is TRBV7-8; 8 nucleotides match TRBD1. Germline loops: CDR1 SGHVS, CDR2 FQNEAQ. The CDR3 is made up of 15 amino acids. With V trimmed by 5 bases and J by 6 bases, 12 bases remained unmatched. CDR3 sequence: CASSPDRVLSLEQYF. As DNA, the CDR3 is TGTGCCAGCAGCCCGGACAGGGTTCTGTCTCTCGAGCAGTACTTC. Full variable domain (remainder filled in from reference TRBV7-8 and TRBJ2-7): GAGVSQSPRYKVAKRGQDVALRCDPISGHVSLFWYQQALGQGPEFLTYFQNEAQLDKSGLPSDRFFAERPEGSVSTLKIQRTQQEDSAVYLCASSPDRVLSLEQYFGPGTRLTVT.

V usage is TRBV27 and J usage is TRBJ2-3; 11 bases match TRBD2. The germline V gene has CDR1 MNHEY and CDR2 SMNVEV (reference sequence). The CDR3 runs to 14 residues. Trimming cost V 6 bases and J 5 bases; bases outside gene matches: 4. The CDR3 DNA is TGTGCCAGCAGCACTAGCGGGAGAATAGATACGCAGTATTTT. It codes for CASSTSGRIDTQYF.

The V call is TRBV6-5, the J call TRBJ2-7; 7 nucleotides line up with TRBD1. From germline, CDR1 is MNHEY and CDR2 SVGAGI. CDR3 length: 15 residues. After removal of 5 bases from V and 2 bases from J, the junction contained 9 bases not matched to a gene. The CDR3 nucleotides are TGTGCCAGCAGTAATCCTGGGACAGTTACCTACGAGCAGTACTTC. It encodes CASSNPGTVTYEQYF.

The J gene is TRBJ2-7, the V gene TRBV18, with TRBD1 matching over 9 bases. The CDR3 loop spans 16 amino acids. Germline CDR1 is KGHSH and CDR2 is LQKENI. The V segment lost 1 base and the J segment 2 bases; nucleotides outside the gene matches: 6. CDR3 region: CASSPRPGTGTYEQYF. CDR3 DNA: TGTGCCAGCTCACCACGTCCCGGGACAGGGACCTACGAGCAGTACTTC.